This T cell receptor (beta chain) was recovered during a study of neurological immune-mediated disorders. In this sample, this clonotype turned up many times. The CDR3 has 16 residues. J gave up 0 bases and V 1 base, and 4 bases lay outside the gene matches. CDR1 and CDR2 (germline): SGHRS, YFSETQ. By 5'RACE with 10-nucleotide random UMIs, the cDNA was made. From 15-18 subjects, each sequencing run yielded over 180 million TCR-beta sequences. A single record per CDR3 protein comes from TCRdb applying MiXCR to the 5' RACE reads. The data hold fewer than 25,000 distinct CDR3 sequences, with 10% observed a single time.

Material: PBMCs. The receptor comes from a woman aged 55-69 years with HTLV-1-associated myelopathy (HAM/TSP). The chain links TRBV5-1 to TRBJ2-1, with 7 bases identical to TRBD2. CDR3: CASSLLQRGSYNEQFF. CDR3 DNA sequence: TGCGCCAGCAGCTTGCTCCAGCGGGGCTCCTACAATGAGCAGTTCTTC. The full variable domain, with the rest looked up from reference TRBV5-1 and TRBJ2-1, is KAGVTQTPRYLIKTRGQQVTLSCSPISGHRSVSWYQQTPGQGLQFLFEYFSETQRNKGNFPGRFSGRQFSNSRSEMNVSTLELGDSALYLCASSLLQRGSYNEQFFGPGTRLTVL.